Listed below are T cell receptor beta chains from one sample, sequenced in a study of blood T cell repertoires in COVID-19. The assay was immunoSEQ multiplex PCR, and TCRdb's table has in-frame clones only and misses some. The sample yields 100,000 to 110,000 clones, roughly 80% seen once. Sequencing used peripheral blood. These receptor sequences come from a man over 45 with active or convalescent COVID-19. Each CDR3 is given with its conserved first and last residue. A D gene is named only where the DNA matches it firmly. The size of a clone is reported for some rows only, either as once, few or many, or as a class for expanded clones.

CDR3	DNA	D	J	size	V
CASSIGQATYLAKNIQYF	TGTGCCAGTAGTATAGGACAGGCGACTTATCTAGCCAAAAACATTCAGTACTTC	-	TRBJ2-4	-	TRBV19
CASSLGQNTEAFF	TGTGCCAGCAGCTTGGGGCAGAACACTGAAGCTTTCTTT	-	TRBJ1-1	once	TRBV6-5
CASSAPGTGRGELFF	TGTGCCAGCAGCGCTCCCGGGACAGGTCGAGGGGAGCTGTTTTTT	TRBD1	TRBJ2-2	-	TRBV9
CASAKQGGSPLHF	TGTGCTAGTGCTAAGCAGGGAGGTTCACCCCTCCACTTT	-	TRBJ1-6	-	TRBV12-5
CASRSNDRGEQFF	TGTGCCAGCCGTTCAAACGACAGGGGAGAGCAGTTCTTC	TRBD1	TRBJ2-1	-	TRBV12-3/TRBV12-4
CASTPGAGWAPPYEQYF	TGTGCCAGTACCCCCGGAGCGGGATGGGCACCACCCTACGAGCAGTACTTC	TRBD2	TRBJ2-7	few	TRBV19
CASSPLAGGVNTQYF	TGTGCCAGCAGCCCCCTAGCGGGAGGGGTAAATACGCAGTATTTT	TRBD2	TRBJ2-3	-	TRBV7-9
CASRGTSGRGVTGELFF	TGTGCCAGCAGAGGGACTAGCGGGAGGGGGGTTACCGGGGAGCTGTTTTTT	TRBD2	TRBJ2-2	-	TRBV2
CAWSFTERTYGYTF	TGTGCCTGGAGCTTCACGGAGCGGACCTATGGCTACACCTTC	-	TRBJ1-2	-	TRBV30
CASSLRAGLAQYF	TGTGCCAGCAGTTTGCGGGCGGGACTTGCGCAGTATTTT	-	TRBJ2-3	-	TRBV27
CATSEGGSTYEQYF	TGTGCCACCAGTGAAGGCGGATCCACCTACGAGCAGTACTTC	-	TRBJ2-7	-	TRBV24-1
CASSSRETHRGETQYF	TGTGCCAGCAGCTCGAGGGAGACACACAGGGGCGAGACCCAGTACTTC	TRBD1	TRBJ2-5	-	TRBV5-5
CASSIDAAVSYEQYF	TGTGCCAGTAGTATAGATGCGGCGGTTTCCTACGAGCAGTACTTC	-	TRBJ2-7	-	TRBV19
CASSEAGTSTYEQYF	TGTGCCAGCAGTGAAGCCGGGACTAGCACCTACGAGCAGTACTTC	TRBD2	TRBJ2-7	-	TRBV6-1
CATSREIAGVEQYF	TGTGCCACCAGCAGAGAGATAGCGGGAGTTGAGCAGTACTTC	TRBD2	TRBJ2-7	-	TRBV15
CATSDPRTGTTEAFF	TGTGCCACCAGTGATCCCAGGACAGGGACCACTGAAGCTTTCTTT	TRBD1	TRBJ1-1	-	TRBV24-1
CASSGTSMGAYEQYF	TGTGCCAGCAGCGGCACTAGTATGGGTGCCTACGAGCAGTACTTC	-	TRBJ2-7	few	TRBV3-1/TRBV3-2
CATSDFSRGRTQYF	TGTGCCACCAGTGATTTTTCCCGGGGGAGGACGCAGTATTTT	-	TRBJ2-3	-	TRBV24-1
CASSLWGQGSGANVLTF	TGCGCCAGCAGCTTGTGGGGCCAAGGGTCTGGGGCCAACGTCCTGACTTTC	-	TRBJ2-6	-	TRBV5-1
CASSVSGTSSYNEQFF	TGTGCCAGCAGCGTATCCGGGACTAGCAGCTACAATGAGCAGTTCTTC	TRBD2	TRBJ2-1	-	TRBV9
CASSYGGLGNQPQHF	TGTGCCAGCAGTTACGGGGGGTTAGGCAATCAGCCCCAGCATTTT	-	TRBJ1-5	-	TRBV6-5
CASSYTDRGYQPQHF	TGTGCCAGCAGTTACACCGACAGGGGTTATCAGCCCCAGCATTTT	TRBD1	TRBJ1-5	once	TRBV6-6
CASSPGLAGVYEQFF	TGTGCCAGCAGTCCGGGACTAGCGGGAGTTTATGAGCAGTTCTTC	TRBD2	TRBJ2-1	-	TRBV2